This is a list of T cell receptor beta chains from one sample in a study of T cells in Graves' hyperthyroidism and ophthalmopathy. Each CDR3 protein gets one entry after TCRdb re-called the multiplex PCR reads with MiXCR. The sample records about 360,000 distinct CDR3 sequences, approximately 13% being singletons. What was sequenced was blood. The receptor set was obtained from a man under 40 with Graves' hyperthyroidism that later progressed to Graves' ophthalmopathy. Both conserved end residues are part of each CDR3. The order of the fields is D gene, J gene, V gene, clone size, CDR3 protein, CDR3 DNA. D genes are given only for firm matches. The size field is filled for only some rows; it gives once, few, many or a size class.

NA	TRBJ1-6	TRBV7-9	few	CASSLDGQYNSPLHF	TGTGCCAGCAGCTTAGACGGACAGTATAATTCACCCCTCCACTTT
NA	TRBJ2-7	TRBV2	NA	CASRTRKGHPRYEQYF	TGTGCCAGCAGGACCCGGAAGGGACACCCCCGCTACGAGCAGTACTTC
TRBD2	TRBJ2-5	TRBV6-1	NA	CASRLAGPTAVKETQYF	TGTGCCAGCAGACTAGCGGGACCGACCGCCGTGAAAGAGACCCAGTACTTC
NA	TRBJ2-7	TRBV12-3/TRBV12-4	many	CASSPRSTKEQYF	TGTGCCAGCAGTCCCCGGTCGACCAAGGAGCAGTACTTC
NA	TRBJ1-6	TRBV12-3/TRBV12-4	many	CASSNQDGYYNSPLHF	TGTGCCAGCAGCAACCAGGACGGTTACTATAATTCACCCCTCCACTTT
NA	TRBJ2-7	TRBV6-1	NA	CASRRYRENYEQYF	TGTGCCAGCAGAAGGTACAGGGAAAACTACGAGCAGTACTTC
NA	TRBJ2-3	TRBV5-1	many	CASSWTRTDTQYF	TGCGCCAGCAGCTGGACTCGCACAGATACGCAGTATTTT
TRBD1	TRBJ1-4	TRBV6-1	few	CASRDRGSKGEKLFF	TGTGCCAGCAGGGACAGGGGGAGTAAAGGGGAAAAACTGTTTTTT
TRBD1	TRBJ1-2	TRBV20-1	NA	CSAEGQIYGYTF	TGCAGTGCTGAGGGACAGATCTATGGCTACACCTTC
NA	TRBJ2-7	TRBV7-3	many	CASSLTRTEQYF	TGTGCCAGCAGCTTGACTAGGACCGAGCAGTACTTC
TRBD1	TRBJ2-2	TRBV12-3/TRBV12-4	many	CASSLVPGQGASGELFF	TGTGCCAGCAGTTTAGTTCCGGGACAGGGGGCAAGCGGGGAGCTGTTTTTT
TRBD2	TRBJ2-7	TRBV6-1	few	CASGKTSGPGYEQYF	TGTGCCAGCGGCAAGACTAGCGGCCCCGGGTACGAGCAGTACTTC
NA	TRBJ2-2	TRBV20-1	once	CSAREQGTGELFF	TGCAGTGCTAGAGAACAGGGAACCGGGGAGCTGTTTTTT
TRBD2	TRBJ2-3	TRBV11-2	many	CASSTDGTRASTDTQYF	TGTGCCAGCAGCACCGACGGGACTAGGGCCAGCACAGATACGCAGTATTTT
NA	TRBJ1-5	TRBV3-1	NA	CASSQGGVRGLNQPQHF	TGTGCCAGCAGCCAAGGAGGGGTTAGGGGCCTCAATCAGCCCCAGCATTTT
NA	TRBJ2-7	TRBV6-5	NA	CASSYSYPGSYEQYF	TGTGCCAGCAGTTACTCGTATCCAGGCAGCTACGAGCAGTACTTC
NA	TRBJ2-1	TRBV7-9	many	CASSLGTETWGNEQFF	TGTGCCAGCAGCTTAGGGACGGAAACGTGGGGCAATGAGCAGTTCTTC
NA	TRBJ2-5	TRBV28	many	CASSLVRQGFQETQYF	TGTGCCAGCAGCCTAGTGCGGCAGGGTTTCCAAGAGACCCAGTACTTC
NA	TRBJ2-7	TRBV12-3/TRBV12-4	many	CASSFDSYEQYF	TGTGCCAGCAGTTTTGATTCCTACGAGCAGTACTTC
TRBD2	TRBJ2-3	TRBV28	many	CASRDSGGQRASTDTQYF	TGTGCCAGCAGGGATAGCGGGGGGCAACGTGCTAGCACAGATACGCAGTATTTT
TRBD2	TRBJ2-2	TRBV20-1	few	CSARGRGGITGELFF	TGCAGTGCTAGAGGTCGGGGGGGCATCACCGGGGAGCTGTTTTTT
NA	TRBJ2-4	TRBV2	few	CASSEYELLNIQYF	TGTGCCAGCAGTGAATATGAACTCCTAAACATTCAGTACTTC
NA	TRBJ1-3	TRBV3-1	few	CASSPQNSGNTIYF	TGTGCCAGCAGCCCTCAAAACTCTGGAAACACCATATATTTT
NA	TRBJ1-5	TRBV6-5	NA	CASSLPPGQPQHF	TGTGCCAGCAGTTTACCACCGGGTCAGCCCCAGCATTTT
NA	TRBJ2-2	TRBV9	NA	CASSVEWGGANTGELFF	TGTGCCAGCAGCGTTGAGTGGGGCGGGGCGAACACCGGGGAGCTGTTTTTT
NA	TRBJ2-7	TRBV29-1	NA	CSVEDLRGNPSYEQYF	TGCAGCGTTGAAGATCTTCGGGGGAATCCCTCCTACGAGCAGTACTTC